This TCR beta chain was sequenced in a study of cytomegalovirus exposure and HLA in healthy donors. Study-wide results and limits: Three CMV-associated chains were confirmed in vitro to be specific for CMV antigens. 150 or so TCR beta chains were listed as cytomegalovirus-associated.

Points on this clone: Its antigen remains unidentified.

The method was immunoSEQ multiplex PCR; TCRdb's version includes in-frame clones alone and lacks a portion of them. The sample contains about 140,000 clones, 94% of which appear only once. This CDR3 region has 16 residues. With V trimmed by 0 bases and J by 4 bases, 6 bases remained unmatched. Germline V gives CDR1 ENHRY, CDR2 SYGVKD. Sequencing was carried out using PBMCs. This chain joins TRBV10-3 and TRBJ2-7, with 10 nucleotides matching TRBD2. The TCR sequence derives from a man younger than 35 in good health and CMV-seropositive. CDR3 bases: TGTGCCATCAGTGAGTCGGAATTAGCGGGAGGTTACGAGCAGTACTTC. Protein: CAISESELAGGYEQYF.